These 18 T cell receptor beta chains came from one sample sequenced in a study of T cells in Graves' hyperthyroidism and ophthalmopathy. TCR beta CDR3 region amplification was performed from RNA transcripts. The TCR CDR3 was amplified in a first-round RT-PCR using the HTBI primer set. TCRdb re-derived calls from the multiplex PCR reads in MiXCR, one entry per CDR3 protein. The sample shows hundreds of thousands of distinct CDR3 sequences, approximately 15% of them seen only once. The material sequenced was blood. Receptor source: a woman aged 18 to 35 with Graves' hyperthyroidism.

The rearrangement links TRBV11-2 to TRBJ2-7; 9 bases match TRBD2. This CDR3 comprises 17 residues. Germline values: CDR1 SGHAT, CDR2 FQNNGV. With V trimmed by 3 bases and J by 2 bases, 11 bases remained unmatched. The CDR3 coding sequence is TGTGCCAGCAGCTTGAACCGGAGGGCGGGAGGGACCTACGAGCAGTACTTC. It encodes CASSLNRRAGGTYEQYF.

The chain joins TRBV6-1 to TRBJ2-5, with a weak D call TRBD1 (5 bases). The CDR3 runs to 13 residues. Trimming left V 1 base short and J 5 bases short, with 8 bases between. CDR1 is MNHNS and CDR2 is SASEGT in the germline V gene. The CDR3 loop is CASSEDRRETQYF. Here the CDR3 DNA reads TGTGCCAGCAGTGAAGACAGGCGGGAGACCCAGTACTTC.

This clonotype was observed a handful of times. The DNA of the CDR3 is TGTGCCACCAGACAGGTGGGCCTGAACACTGAAGCTTTCTTT. Protein sequence: CATRQVGLNTEAFF. The rearrangement links TRBV15 to TRBJ1-1, with D maybe TRBD1 (5 bases). Germline V lookup: CDR1 LNHNV, CDR2 YYDKDF (reference sequence). CDR3 length: 14 residues. Trimming took off 6 bases at V and 0 bases at J, with 11 bases between the two ends. Filled out from reference TRBV15 and TRBJ1-1, the complete variable domain reads DAMVIQNPRYQVTQFGKPVTLSCSQTLNHNVMYWYQQKSSQAPKLLFHYYDKDFNNEADTPDNFQSRRPNTSFCFLDIRSPGLGDTAMYLCATRQVGLNTEAFFGQGTRLTVV.

Ten or more counts support this clonotype. This chain joins TRBV7-9 and TRBJ2-7; TRBD1 aligns across 7 bases. V lost 5 bases and J lost 3; bases outside the gene matches: 16. Per germline, CDR1 SEHNR and CDR2 FQNEAQ (reference sequence). The CDR3 extends over 17 amino acids. CDR3 sequence (DNA): TGTGCCAGCAGCGGCCGGACAGGTAGTTTCCCTATCTACGAGCAGTACTTC. Protein product: CASSGRTGSFPIYEQYF.

The table lists this clonotype with many counts. The chain employs TRBV12-3 or TRBV12-4 and TRBJ1-1; perhaps TRBD1 as D (5 bases). V was cut by 3 bases and J by 7 bases, with 12 bases left in between. CDR3 size: 13 residues. In DNA form, the CDR3 reads TGTGCCAGCAGTTTCAGGGTTGGGATTGAAGCTTTCTTT. It specifies CASSFRVGIEAFF.

Comments on this clonotype: A much larger clone differs from this one at a single base, so this may be a read error. This chain uses TRBV30 with TRBJ1-1; D perhaps matches TRBD1 (5 bases). The CDR3 is 13 amino acids. Germline V gene data show CDR1 as GTSNPN and CDR2 as SVGIG (reference sequence). CDR3 coding DNA: TGTGCCTGGAGGGGACTTCAGAACACTGAAGTTTTCTTT. Protein: CAWRGLQNTEVFF.

This chain joins TRBV15 and TRBJ2-1; D is possibly TRBD1 (6 bases). This CDR3 region has 15 residues. Germline loops: CDR1 LNHNV, CDR2 YYDKDF (reference sequence). V lost 9 bases to trimming and J lost 5 bases, with 20 bases between them. The CDR3: CATNRDTGPNNEQFF. DNA for the CDR3: TGTGCCACAAACCGGGACACGGGCCCCAACAATGAGCAGTTCTTC.

This clonotype showed up many times. Here the CDR3 reads CASSEGTGNTIYF. The CDR3 nucleotides are TGTGCCAGCAGTGAAGGCACTGGAAACACCATATATTTT. The chain carries TRBV12-3 or TRBV12-4 and TRBJ1-3; D uncertain. This CDR3 contains 13 residues. V lost 5 bases and J lost 2, with 7 bases in between.

This clonotype occurred many times. V usage is TRBV6-1 and J usage is TRBJ2-1; D is uncertain. Germline values: CDR1 MNHNS, CDR2 SASEGT. The V end lost 6 bases, the J end lost 5 bases, and 17 bases lay between the germline ends. The CDR3 is 15 residues long. CDR3 protein: CASRSPYYTHNEQFF. The CDR3 DNA reads TGTGCCAGCAGATCCCCTTACTACACCCACAATGAGCAGTTCTTC.

The rearrangement joins TRBV14 to TRBJ2-3, with D unresolved. There are 17 residues in the CDR3. The germline V gene has CDR1 SGHDN and CDR2 FVKESK. Between the trimmed V and J ends, which lost 2 bases and 4 bases, there was a span of 19 bases. The CDR3 loop reads CASSQLMVSSRADTQYF. The CDR3 bases are TGTGCCAGCAGCCAACTCATGGTCTCCTCTAGGGCAGATACGCAGTATTTT.

This clonotype was counted many times. The V and J genes are TRBV20-1 and TRBJ1-4, with 9 bases identical to TRBD1. CDR1 is DFQATT and CDR2 is SNEGSKA in the germline V gene (reference sequence). The CDR3 sequence is 15 residues long. Losses at the gene ends were 1 base for V and 4 bases for J; bases not matched to a gene: 4. The CDR3 here is CSARGGDRDNEKLFF. As DNA, the CDR3 is TGCAGTGCTAGAGGGGGGGACAGGGATAATGAAAAACTGTTTTTT.

The chain carries TRBV18 and TRBJ2-5, with D unclear. This CDR3 is 13 amino acids long. CDR1 and CDR2 from the germline V gene are KGHSH and LQKENI. V lost 1 base, J lost 3 bases, and 6 bases lay in between. CDR3 amino acids: CASSPQGKETQYF. CDR3 nucleotides: TGTGCCAGCTCACCACAGGGAAAAGAGACCCAGTACTTC.

In this sample, this clonotype turned up many times. CDR3: CASSPGLARYQETQYF. The DNA for the CDR3 is TGTGCCAGCAGCCCGGGACTAGCGAGGTACCAAGAGACCCAGTACTTC. The V and J genes are TRBV11-1 and TRBJ2-5; 10 nucleotides line up with TRBD2. With 5 bases clipped from V and 0 bases from J, the junction kept 6 bases outside the gene matches. This CDR3 contains 16 residues. Germline V gene data show CDR1 as SGHAT and CDR2 as FQDESV (reference sequence).

CDR3: CASRPTGTWDTQYF. Written as DNA, the CDR3 is TGTGCCAGCAGGCCGACTGGGACTTGGGATACGCAGTATTTT. The chain couples TRBV6-1 to TRBJ2-3; TRBD2 might be the D (6 bases). V lost 6 bases, J lost 6 bases, and 16 bases lay in between. The CDR3 length is 14 residues. Germline V gene lookup returns CDR1 MNHNS and CDR2 SASEGT.

The V and J genes are TRBV6-2 or TRBV6-3 and TRBJ1-2; no clear D gene. Germline CDR1 reads MNHEY; CDR2 reads SVGEGT. The CDR3 loop spans 14 amino acids. The V and J ends lost 6 bases and 4 bases respectively, with 15 bases between them. CDR3 bases: TGTGCCAGCAGGAGTACCGGGGTCCGCTATGGCTACACCTTC. Translated: CASRSTGVRYGYTF.

Of note for this clonotype: It may be a read error: a sequence one base away is much more abundant. V gene TRBV7-3 combines with J gene TRBJ1-2, with 7 bases aligning to TRBD1. The CDR3 length is 13 residues. Germline-derived CDR1 and CDR2 are SGHTA and FQGTGA. V was clipped by 1 base and J by 7 bases; unmatched bases: 3. The CDR3: CASSLKQGSGYTF. The CDR3 nucleotides read TGTGCCAGCAGCTTAAAACAGGGGTCTGGCTACACCTTC.

Many counts were recorded for this clonotype. CDR3 nucleotides: TGTGCCAGCAGTTTCCCAGAATCTGGAAACACCATATATTTT. This encodes CASSFPESGNTIYF. V and J are TRBV12-3 or TRBV12-4 and TRBJ1-3; D gene ambiguous. Trimming cost V 3 bases and J 1 base, with 7 bases left between them. This CDR3 has 14 residues.

In its sample, this clonotype was seen many times. The chain combines TRBV7-9 with TRBJ2-7, with no clear D. This CDR3 spans 14 amino acids. Germline CDR1 reads SEHNR; CDR2 reads FQNEAQ (reference sequence). V was cut by 0 bases and J by 3 bases, with 9 bases left in between. The CDR3 loop reads CASSLAGQNYEQYF. In DNA, the CDR3 is TGTGCCAGCAGCTTAGCCGGTCAGAACTACGAGCAGTACTTC.